The 7 T cell receptor beta chains in this list originate from one sample, sequenced in a study of type 1 regulatory T cells. The antigens these receptors bind are not known. Study-wide findings and caveats: Tr1 cells had a more restricted TCR repertoire than non-Tr1 cells.

MiXCR, run by TCRdb on the reads, gives a single entry per CDR3 protein. This table holds 70,000 or so distinct CDR3 sequences, more than 20% found once. The sequencing input was cultured type 1 regulatory T (Tr1) cells, either the whole culture or a sorted fraction (not recorded which). These receptors all stem from a human donor in good health.

This clonotype occurred a few times. The CDR3 is CASSPYGGQTNQPQHF. The DNA for the CDR3 is TGCGCCAGCAGCCCCTATGGAGGCCAGACGAATCAGCCCCAGCATTTT. The chain uses TRBV5-1 and TRBJ1-5, with D hard to call. Between the trimmed V and J ends, which lost 4 bases and 4 bases, there was a span of 18 bases. The CDR3 consists of 16 residues. CDR1 and CDR2 from the germline V gene are SGHRS and YFSETQ.

The chain links TRBV12-3 or TRBV12-4 to TRBJ1-3, with D perhaps matching TRBD1 (5 bases). The CDR3 has 15 amino acids. Trimming left V 6 bases short and J 0 bases short, with 12 bases between. In nucleotides, the CDR3 is TGTGCCAGCAGCGGAGACAGCAGCTCTGGAAACACCATATATTTT. As protein: CASSGDSSSGNTIYF.

The V call is TRBV5-1, the J call TRBJ1-4; D gene uncertain. V shed 5 bases and J shed 0 bases, with 8 bases lying between them. This CDR3 has 14 amino acids. CDR1 is SGHRS, CDR2 YFSETQ, per germline. The DNA for the CDR3 is TGCGCCAGCAGTCGGGCCACAACTAATGAAAAACTGTTTTTT. Residues: CASSRATTNEKLFF.

This clonotype was detected only a few times. The chain is built from TRBV10-3 and TRBJ2-7, with 7 bases lining up with TRBD2. V lost 4 bases and J lost 9; bases outside the gene matches: 15. The CDR3 sequence is 15 residues long. Germline V gene lookup returns CDR1 ENHRY and CDR2 SYGVKD. The CDR3 region has the DNA TGTGCCATCAGTGCCTGGGTTGCGGGGGAAGGGAGGCAGTACTTC. Protein: CAISAWVAGEGRQYF.

V and J are TRBV20-1 and TRBJ1-3; TRBD1 might be the D (5 bases). The CDR3 contains 16 residues. V shed 3 bases and J shed 15 bases, with 30 bases lying between them. Germline-derived CDR1 and CDR2 are DFQATT and SNEGSKA (reference sequence). This CDR3 is CSASGGDGGFWHRKYF. The CDR3 region has the DNA TGCAGTGCTAGTGGAGGGGACGGGGGATTCTGGCACCGTAAATATTTT.

This clonotype was observed many times. V usage is TRBV5-8 and J usage is TRBJ1-4; the match to TRBD1 covers 7 bases. V lost 0 bases, J lost 5 bases, and 13 bases stayed unmatched. Germline-derived CDR1 and CDR2 are SGHTS and YDEGEE. The CDR3 covers 18 residues. CDR3 residues: CASSLGFSSTGQNEKLFF. The CDR3 DNA reads TGTGCCAGCAGCTTGGGGTTTTCCTCGACAGGGCAAAATGAAAAACTGTTTTTT.

The sample holds one count of this clonotype. This may arise from a read error, as a much more abundant clone is one base away. For the CDR3, the DNA is TGTGCCAACAGCCCTCTCGTTCAGAGCACCGGGGAGCTGTTTTTT. It encodes CANSPLVQSTGELFF. The genes are TRBV7-8 and TRBJ2-2; D not certain. The CDR3 is 15 residues long. Germline V lookup: CDR1 SGHVS, CDR2 FQNEAQ.